This T cell receptor beta chain appears in the sequencing data of a study of blood T cell repertoires in COVID-19. The table lists this clone with a count of one. This CDR3 is 13 amino acids long. Per germline, CDR1 SEHNR and CDR2 FQNEAQ (reference sequence). The repertoire was sequenced with immunoSEQ multiplex PCR; TCRdb's copy has only in-frame clones and lacks some. The profile covers 190,000 or so clones, with around 81% appearing a single time and around 1% taken by the ten largest. The sequence was collected from a man aged 55 to 70 with COVID-19, enrolled during active disease. Sequencing was done on a sample of peripheral blood. V gene TRBV7-9 combines with J gene TRBJ2-6, with 8 bases that match TRBD1. As DNA, the CDR3 is TGTGCGGCGGACAGGGTTGGGGCCAACGTCCTGACTTTC. This sequence encodes CAADRVGANVLTF.